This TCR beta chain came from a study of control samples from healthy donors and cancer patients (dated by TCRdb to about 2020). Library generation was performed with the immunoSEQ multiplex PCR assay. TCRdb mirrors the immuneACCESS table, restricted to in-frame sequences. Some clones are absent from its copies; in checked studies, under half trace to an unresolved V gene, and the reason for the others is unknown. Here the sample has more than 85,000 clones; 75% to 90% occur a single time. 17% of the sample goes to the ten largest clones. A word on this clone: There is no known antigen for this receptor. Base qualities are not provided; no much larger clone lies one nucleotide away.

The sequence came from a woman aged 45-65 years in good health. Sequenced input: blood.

The DNA sequence reads TGTGCCAGCTCACCGGCAGTGAGGGATTTCAATGAGCAGTTCTTC. Its amino acids are CASSPAVRDFNEQFF. The rearrangement combines TRBV18 with TRBJ2-1; a tentative D match to TRBD2 spans 5 bases. Reading from cysteine to phenylalanine, the CDR3 counts 15 amino acids. Kept here is only the CDR3 DNA, which spans 45 bases and is read in frame from base 1. CDR1 and CDR2, per the germline V gene, are KGHSH and LQKENI. Relative to germline, V is 3 bases shorter and J is 6 bases shorter, with 15 bases between their ends.